A single sample gave rise to the 14 T cell receptor beta chains below, sequenced in a study of blood T cell repertoires in COVID-19. Data came from immunoSEQ multiplex PCR; TCRdb stores just in-frame clones and leaves some out. The data hold approximately 200,000 clones, with approximately 81% observed a single time. Sequences were obtained from peripheral blood. The source of these receptors is a woman of 80 years or more with acute or convalescent COVID-19.

In its sample, this clone was seen once. The chain links TRBV5-1 to TRBJ2-3, with 9 bases matching TRBD1. The CDR3 is made up of 14 amino acids. CDR1 is SGHRS, CDR2 YFSETQ, per germline. Trimming at V came to 6 bases and at J to 4 bases, leaving 6 bases not matched to a gene. The CDR3 protein is CASTRGQGSDTQYF. As DNA, the CDR3 is TGCGCCAGCACCAGGGGACAGGGCTCAGATACGCAGTATTTT.

This chain joins TRBV18 and TRBJ2-7, with 9 bases fitting TRBD1. From germline, CDR1 is KGHSH and CDR2 LQKENI. V trimming: 0 bases; J trimming: 5 bases; junction bases outside the gene matches: 2. The length of the CDR3 is 14 residues. The CDR3 here is CASSPPTGGDEQYF. DNA of the CDR3: TGTGCCAGCTCACCACCGACAGGGGGGGACGAGCAGTACTTC.

The rearrangement uses TRBV5-1 and TRBJ2-1; D gene unclear. The CDR3 covers 17 residues. Germline CDR1 reads SGHRS; CDR2 reads YFSETQ. V was trimmed by 4 bases and J by 4 bases, leaving 21 bases between them. CDR3 in amino acids: CASSLGRQVKDYNEQFF. The CDR3 nucleotides are TGCGCCAGCAGCCTTGGGCGTCAGGTGAAAGATTACAATGAGCAGTTCTTC. Full variable domain (missing parts from reference TRBV5-1 and TRBJ2-1): KAGVTQTPRYLIKTRGQQVTLSCSPISGHRSVSWYQQTPGQGLQFLFEYFSETQRNKGNFPGRFSGRQFSNSRSEMNVSTLELGDSALYLCASSLGRQVKDYNEQFFGPGTRLTVL.

The chain joins TRBV6-4 to TRBJ2-1; 7 bases match TRBD1. V was pared by 4 bases and J by 4 bases, with 10 bases of the junction left unmatched. The CDR3 is 16 residues long. The germline CDR1 and CDR2 sequences are MRHNA and SNTAGT. CDR3 protein: CASSVFGQADYNEQFF. The CDR3 DNA reads TGTGCCAGCAGTGTCTTCGGACAGGCAGATTACAATGAGCAGTTCTTC.

This clone appeared a single time. The chain carries TRBV7-2 and TRBJ2-7, with 7 bases that match TRBD1. The CDR3 extends over 13 amino acids. Looked up from germline, CDR1 is SGHTA and CDR2 is FQGNSA. The V segment lost 7 bases and the J segment 2 bases; nucleotides outside the gene matches: 5. The CDR3 region is CASTTGTAYEQYF. DNA for the CDR3: TGTGCCAGCACGACCGGGACAGCCTACGAGCAGTACTTC.

V gene TRBV7-8 combines with J gene TRBJ2-7; 7 nucleotides line up with TRBD2. Germline V lookup: CDR1 SGHVS, CDR2 FQNEAQ. V dropped 5 bases and J dropped 1; count of bases not matched to a gene: 8. The CDR3 runs to 15 residues. CDR3 amino acids: CASSPREGPSYEQYF. The CDR3 coding sequence is TGTGCCAGCAGCCCCAGGGAGGGGCCATCCTACGAGCAGTACTTC. The complete variable domain, with remaining parts taken from reference TRBV7-8 and TRBJ2-7, reads GAGVSQSPRYKVAKRGQDVALRCDPISGHVSLFWYQQALGQGPEFLTYFQNEAQLDKSGLPSDRFFAERPEGSVSTLKIQRTQQEDSAVYLCASSPREGPSYEQYFGPGTRLTVT.

DNA for the CDR3: TGTGCCAGCAGCTTAACGGAGTCCTATGGCTACACCTTC. Translated: CASSLTESYGYTF. The gene calls are TRBV7-2 and TRBJ1-2, with unresolved D. Trimming removed 2 bases from V and 4 bases from J, with 8 bases in between. The germline V gene has CDR1 SGHTA and CDR2 FQGNSA. The CDR3 totals 13 residues.

The rearrangement uses TRBV18 and TRBJ1-2; D is ambiguous. Per the germline V gene, CDR1 is KGHSH and CDR2 is LQKENI. There are 14 residues in the CDR3. V was trimmed by 0 bases and J by 8 bases, leaving 13 bases between them. The CDR3 loop reads CASSPPAREKGYTF. CDR3 nucleotide sequence: TGTGCCAGCTCACCACCGGCGCGGGAGAAAGGCTACACCTTC.

The chain combines TRBV6-5 with TRBJ1-2; 9 nucleotides agree with TRBD1. Germline CDR1 is MNHEY and CDR2 is SVGAGI. Trimming removed 2 bases from V and 4 bases from J; junction bases left unmatched: 2. The CDR3 is 14 residues long. The CDR3 DNA reads as TGTGCCAGCAGTTACGGGGGACAGGGCTATGGCTACACCTTC. This gives the protein CASSYGGQGYGYTF.

The chain employs TRBV29-1 and TRBJ1-1, with 7 bases lining up with TRBD1. V shed 3 bases, J shed 6 bases, and the junction held 7 bases outside the gene matches. Germline V CDR1 and CDR2: SQVTM, ANQGSEA. The CDR3 runs to 13 residues. This chain's CDR3 is CSVDSTGLAEAFF. For the CDR3, the DNA is TGCAGCGTTGACTCGACAGGGTTGGCTGAAGCTTTCTTT.

This sequence joins TRBV10-3 and TRBJ1-5, with 7 nucleotides matching TRBD1. CDR3 length equals 15 residues. After removal of 0 bases from V and 1 base from J, the junction contained 0 bases not matched to a gene. Germline lookup yields CDR1 ENHRY and CDR2 SYGVKD. CDR3 bases: TGTGCCATCAGTGAGTCAGGGGGCAGCAATCAGCCCCAGCATTTT. Amino acids: CAISESGGSNQPQHF.

The V call is TRBV5-1, the J call TRBJ1-2; TRBD1 matches 7 bases. Trimming cost V 3 bases and J 0 bases; bases outside gene matches: 2. CDR1 is SGHRS and CDR2 is YFSETQ in the germline V gene. CDR3 length: 14 residues. CDR3 coding DNA: TGCGCCAGCAGCTATGGGACAGCTAACTATGGCTACACCTTC. Protein product: CASSYGTANYGYTF.

CDR3: CASSLDLAGGYNEQFF. CDR3 nucleotide sequence: TGTGCCAGCAGCTTAGACCTAGCGGGGGGTTACAATGAGCAGTTCTTC. The V and J genes are TRBV11-2 and TRBJ2-1; 11 bases agree with TRBD2. Trimming cost V 0 bases and J 4 bases; bases outside gene matches: 2. CDR3 length: 16 residues. Germline V gives CDR1 SGHAT, CDR2 FQNNGV.

This clone was counted only a few times. The V and J genes are TRBV5-6 and TRBJ1-5, with a possible D match to TRBD1 (6 bases). V gave up 3 bases and J gave up 3 bases, with 10 bases separating them. Per the germline V gene, CDR1 is SGHDT and CDR2 is YYEEEE. This CDR3 has 14 residues. The CDR3 sequence is CASSWGTSNQPQHF. The CDR3 nucleotides are TGTGCCAGCAGCTGGGGGACATCCAATCAGCCCCAGCATTTT. Complete variable domain (other parts from reference TRBV5-6 and TRBJ1-5): DAGVTQSPTHLIKTRGQQVTLRCSPKSGHDTVSWYQQALGQGPQFIFQYYEEEERQRGNFPDRFSGHQFPNYSSELNVNALLLGDSALYLCASSWGTSNQPQHFGDGTRLSIL.